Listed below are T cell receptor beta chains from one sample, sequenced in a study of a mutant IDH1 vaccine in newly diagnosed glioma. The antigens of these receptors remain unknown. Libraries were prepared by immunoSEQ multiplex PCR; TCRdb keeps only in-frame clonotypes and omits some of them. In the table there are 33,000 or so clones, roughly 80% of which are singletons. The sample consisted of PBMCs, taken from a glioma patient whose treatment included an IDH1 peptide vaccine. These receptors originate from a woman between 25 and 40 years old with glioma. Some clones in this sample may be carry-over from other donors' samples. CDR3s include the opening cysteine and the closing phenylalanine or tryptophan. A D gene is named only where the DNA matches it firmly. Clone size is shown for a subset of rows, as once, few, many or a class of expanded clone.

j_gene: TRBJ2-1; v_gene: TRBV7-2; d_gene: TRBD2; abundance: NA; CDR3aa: CASSLDGTSRYNEQFF; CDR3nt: TGTGCCAGCAGCTTAGATGGGACTAGTCGCTACAATGAGCAGTTCTTC
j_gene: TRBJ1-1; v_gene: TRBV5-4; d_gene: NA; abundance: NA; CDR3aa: CASSLGGVVTEAFF; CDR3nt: TGTGCCAGCAGCTTGGGAGGGGTGGTCACTGAAGCTTTCTTT
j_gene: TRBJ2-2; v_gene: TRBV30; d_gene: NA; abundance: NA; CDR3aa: CAWGAGELFF; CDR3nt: TGTGCCTGGGGAGCCGGGGAGCTGTTTTTT
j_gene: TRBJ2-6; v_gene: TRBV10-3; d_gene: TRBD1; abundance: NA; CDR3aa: CAISPGQGTGANVLTF; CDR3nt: TGTGCCATCAGCCCGGGACAGGGAACTGGGGCCAACGTCCTGACTTTC
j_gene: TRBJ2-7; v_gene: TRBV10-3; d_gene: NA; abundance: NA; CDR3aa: CAISEKGVSYEQYF; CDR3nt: TGTGCCATCAGTGAGAAGGGGGTAAGCTACGAGCAGTACTTC
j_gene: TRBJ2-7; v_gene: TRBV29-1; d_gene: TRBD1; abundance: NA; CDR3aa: CSAIRQGGMNEQYF; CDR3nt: TGCAGCGCAATCCGACAGGGGGGAATGAACGAGCAGTACTTC
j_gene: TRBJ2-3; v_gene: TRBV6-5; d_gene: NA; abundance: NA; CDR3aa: CASSYRLDTDTQYF; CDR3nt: TGTGCCAGCAGTTACCGACTAGATACAGATACGCAGTATTTT
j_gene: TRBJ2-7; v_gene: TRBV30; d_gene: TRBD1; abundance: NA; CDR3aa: CAWSRGQGLEEQYF; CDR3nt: TGTGCCTGGAGCCGGGGACAGGGATTAGAGGAGCAGTACTTC
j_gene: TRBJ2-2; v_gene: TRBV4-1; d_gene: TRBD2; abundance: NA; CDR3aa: CASSQVGRLAGGYNGELFF; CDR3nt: TGCGCCAGCAGCCAAGTGGGGAGGCTAGCGGGAGGTTATAACGGGGAGCTGTTTTTT
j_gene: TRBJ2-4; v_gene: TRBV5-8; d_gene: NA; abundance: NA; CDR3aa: CASSPARGGGKNIQYF; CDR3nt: TGTGCCAGCAGCCCCGCCCGGGGAGGGGGCAAAAACATTCAGTACTTC
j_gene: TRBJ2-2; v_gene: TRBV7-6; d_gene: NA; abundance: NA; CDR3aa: CASALDRNTGELFF; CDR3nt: TGTGCCAGCGCCCTAGACAGAAACACCGGGGAGCTGTTTTTT
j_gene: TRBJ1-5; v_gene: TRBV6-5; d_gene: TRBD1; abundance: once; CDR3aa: CASSYNRGRNQPQHF; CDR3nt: TGTGCCAGCAGTTACAACAGGGGTCGCAATCAGCCCCAGCATTTT
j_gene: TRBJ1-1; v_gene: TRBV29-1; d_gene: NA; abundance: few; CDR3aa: CSVSRTFEVAEAFF; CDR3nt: TGCAGCGTTTCTCGGACATTTGAGGTGGCTGAAGCTTTCTTT
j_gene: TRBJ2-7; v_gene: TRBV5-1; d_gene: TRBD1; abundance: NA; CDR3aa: CASSLEGALSYEQYF; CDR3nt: TGCGCCAGCAGCTTGGAGGGGGCACTCTCCTACGAGCAGTACTTC
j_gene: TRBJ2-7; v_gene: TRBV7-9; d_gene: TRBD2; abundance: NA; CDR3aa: CASSPGLAGVSEQYF; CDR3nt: TGTGCCAGCAGCCCCGGACTAGCGGGAGTCTCCGAGCAGTACTTC
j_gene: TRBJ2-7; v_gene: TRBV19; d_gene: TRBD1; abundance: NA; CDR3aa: CASREGTGRVYEQYF; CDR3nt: TGTGCCAGTAGAGAGGGGACAGGGAGGGTCTACGAGCAGTACTTC
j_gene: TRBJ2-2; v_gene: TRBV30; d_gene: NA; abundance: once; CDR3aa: CAWIHPAGIRELFF; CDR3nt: TGTGCCTGGATCCACCCTGCGGGAATCAGGGAGCTGTTTTTT
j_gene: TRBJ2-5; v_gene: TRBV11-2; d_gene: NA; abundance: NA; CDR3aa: CASRGVRETQYF; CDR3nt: TGTGCCAGCAGGGGGGTGAGGGAGACCCAGTACTTC
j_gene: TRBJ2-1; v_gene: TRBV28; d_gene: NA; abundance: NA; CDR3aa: CASSSPGGGETYNEQFF; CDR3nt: TGTGCCAGCAGTTCCCCCGGTGGAGGGGAGACCTACAATGAGCAGTTCTTC
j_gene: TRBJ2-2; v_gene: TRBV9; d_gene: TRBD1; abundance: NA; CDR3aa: CASSSAGTGYTGELFF; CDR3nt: TGTGCCAGCAGCTCCGCCGGGACAGGGTACACCGGGGAGCTGTTTTTT
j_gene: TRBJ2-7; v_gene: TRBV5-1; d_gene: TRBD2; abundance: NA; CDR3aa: CASTRGEGPYEQYF; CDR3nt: TGCGCCAGCACCCGGGGGGAGGGCCCCTACGAGCAGTACTTC
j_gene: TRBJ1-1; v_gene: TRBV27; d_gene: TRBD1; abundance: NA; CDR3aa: CASSLVGQGKMNTEAFF; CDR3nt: TGTGCCAGCAGTTTAGTGGGACAGGGGAAAATGAACACTGAAGCTTTCTTT
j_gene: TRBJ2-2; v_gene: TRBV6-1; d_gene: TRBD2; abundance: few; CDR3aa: CASKGTSGRTGELFF; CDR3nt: TGTGCCAGCAAAGGGACTAGCGGGAGGACCGGGGAGCTGTTTTTT
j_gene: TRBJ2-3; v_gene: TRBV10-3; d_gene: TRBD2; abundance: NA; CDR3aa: CAISKGLAGTDTQYF; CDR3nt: TGTGCCATCAGTAAGGGACTAGCGGGAACAGATACGCAGTATTTT
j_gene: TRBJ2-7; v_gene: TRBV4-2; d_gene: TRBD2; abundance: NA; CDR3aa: CASSLRLADTYEQYF; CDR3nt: TGTGCCAGCAGCCTCAGACTAGCGGATACCTACGAGCAGTACTTC
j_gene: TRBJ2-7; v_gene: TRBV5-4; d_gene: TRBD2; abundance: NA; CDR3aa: CASSLVPSGAYEQYF; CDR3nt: TGTGCCAGCAGCTTGGTGCCTAGCGGGGCGTACGAGCAGTACTTC
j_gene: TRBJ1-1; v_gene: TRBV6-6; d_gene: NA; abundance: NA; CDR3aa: CASSFSPSWAFF; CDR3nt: TGTGCCAGCAGTTTTAGTCCCTCCTGGGCTTTCTTT
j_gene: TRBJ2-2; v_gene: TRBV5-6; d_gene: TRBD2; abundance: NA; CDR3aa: CASSRGLAGENTGELFF; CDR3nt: TGTGCCAGCAGCCGGGGACTAGCGGGAGAGAACACCGGGGAGCTGTTTTTT
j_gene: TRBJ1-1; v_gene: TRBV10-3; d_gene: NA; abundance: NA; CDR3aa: CAISESNRGTEAFF; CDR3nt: TGTGCCATCAGTGAGTCGAACCGGGGGACTGAAGCTTTCTTT
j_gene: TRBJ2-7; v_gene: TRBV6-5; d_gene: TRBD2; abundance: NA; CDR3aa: CASAAGESSYEQYF; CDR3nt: TGTGCCAGCGCTGCGGGAGAGAGCTCCTACGAGCAGTACTTC
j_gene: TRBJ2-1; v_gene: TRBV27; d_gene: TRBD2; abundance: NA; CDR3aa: CASSPKGLAGRGEQFF; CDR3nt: TGTGCCAGCAGTCCGAAGGGACTAGCGGGACGCGGTGAGCAGTTCTTC
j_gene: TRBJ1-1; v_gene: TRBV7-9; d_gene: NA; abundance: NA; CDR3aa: CASSLDREGAFF; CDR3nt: TGTGCCAGCAGCTTAGACAGGGAGGGAGCTTTCTTT
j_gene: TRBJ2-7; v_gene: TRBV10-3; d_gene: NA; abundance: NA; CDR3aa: CAISRSGAYYEQYF; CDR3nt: TGTGCCATCAGCCGTAGCGGAGCCTACTACGAGCAGTACTTC
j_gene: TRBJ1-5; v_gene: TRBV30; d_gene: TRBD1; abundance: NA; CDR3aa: CAWSWRDSWGQPQHF; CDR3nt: TGTGCCTGGAGTTGGAGGGACAGTTGGGGTCAGCCCCAGCATTTT
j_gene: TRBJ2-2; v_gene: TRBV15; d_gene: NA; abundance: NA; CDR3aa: CATSSLGRGEATRTGELFF; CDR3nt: TGTGCCACCAGCAGCCTCGGGAGAGGGGAAGCCACTAGGACCGGGGAGCTGTTTTTT
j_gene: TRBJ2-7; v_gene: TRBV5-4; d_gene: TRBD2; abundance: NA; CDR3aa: CASSSGTSGSYEQYF; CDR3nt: TGTGCCAGCAGCTCCGGGACTAGCGGGAGCTACGAGCAGTACTTC
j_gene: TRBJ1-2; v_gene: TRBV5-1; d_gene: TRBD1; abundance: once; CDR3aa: CASSLGQGARGYTF; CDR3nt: TGCGCCAGCAGCTTGGGACAGGGGGCAAGGGGCTACACCTTC
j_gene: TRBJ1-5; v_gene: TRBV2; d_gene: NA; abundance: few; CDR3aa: CASSGGYSNQPQHF; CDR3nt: TGTGCCAGCAGTGGGGGTTATAGCAATCAGCCCCAGCATTTT
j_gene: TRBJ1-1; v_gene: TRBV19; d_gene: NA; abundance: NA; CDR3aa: CASTTVATGNTEAFF; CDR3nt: TGTGCCAGTACCACCGTGGCAACGGGGAACACTGAAGCTTTCTTT
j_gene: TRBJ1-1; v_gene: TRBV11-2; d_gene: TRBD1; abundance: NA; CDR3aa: CASNTGTGNTEAFF; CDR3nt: TGTGCCAGCAACACCGGGACAGGCAACACTGAAGCTTTCTTT
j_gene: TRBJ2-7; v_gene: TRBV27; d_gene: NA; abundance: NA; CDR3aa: CASSFRSSYEQYF; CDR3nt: TGTGCCAGCAGTTTTCGGAGCTCCTACGAGCAGTACTTC
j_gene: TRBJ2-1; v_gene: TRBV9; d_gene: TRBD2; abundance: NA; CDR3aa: CASSVGGGYNEQFF; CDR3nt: TGTGCCAGCAGCGTAGGGGGAGGGTACAATGAGCAGTTCTTC
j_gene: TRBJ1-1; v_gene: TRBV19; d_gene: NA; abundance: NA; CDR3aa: CARSNPGDVGTEAFF; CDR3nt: TGTGCCAGATCAAATCCAGGGGACGTAGGCACTGAAGCTTTCTTT
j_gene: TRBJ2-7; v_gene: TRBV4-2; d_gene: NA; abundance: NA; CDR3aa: CASSQGASYEQYF; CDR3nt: TGTGCCAGCAGCCAAGGGGCGTCCTACGAGCAGTACTTC
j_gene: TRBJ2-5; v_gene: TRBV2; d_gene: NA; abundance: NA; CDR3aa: CASSERLLYSQTQYF; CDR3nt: TGTGCCAGCAGTGAGAGGCTACTGTATTCGCAGACCCAGTACTTC
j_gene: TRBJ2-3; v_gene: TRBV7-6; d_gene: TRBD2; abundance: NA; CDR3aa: CASSYRTSGSTDTQYF; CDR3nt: TGTGCCAGCAGCTATAGGACTAGCGGGAGCACAGATACGCAGTATTTT
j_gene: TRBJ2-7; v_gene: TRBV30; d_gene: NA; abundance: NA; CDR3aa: CACRGRSYEQYF; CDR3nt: TGTGCCTGTCGGGGCAGATCCTACGAGCAGTACTTC
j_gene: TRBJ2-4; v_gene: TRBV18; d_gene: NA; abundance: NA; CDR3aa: CASSPRGPSQAKNIQYF; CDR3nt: TGTGCCAGCTCACCACGCGGACCCAGCCAAGCCAAAAACATTCAGTACTTC
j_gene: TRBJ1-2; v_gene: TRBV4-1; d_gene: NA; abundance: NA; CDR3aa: CASSLTAEGYGYTF; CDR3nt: TGCGCCAGCAGCCTTACAGCGGAAGGCTATGGCTACACCTTC
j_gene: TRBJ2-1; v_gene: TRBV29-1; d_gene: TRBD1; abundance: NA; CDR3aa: CSVEETGAPYNEQFF; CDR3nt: TGCAGCGTTGAGGAGACAGGGGCCCCCTACAATGAGCAGTTCTTC
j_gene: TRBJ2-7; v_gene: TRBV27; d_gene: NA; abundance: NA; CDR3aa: CASGKQAPYEQYF; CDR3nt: TGTGCCAGCGGTAAGCAAGCCCCCTACGAGCAGTACTTC
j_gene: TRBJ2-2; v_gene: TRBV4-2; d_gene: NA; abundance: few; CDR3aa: CASSQLPRGRSTGELFF; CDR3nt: TGTGCCAGCAGCCAACTCCCGAGGGGCCGATCCACCGGGGAGCTGTTTTTT
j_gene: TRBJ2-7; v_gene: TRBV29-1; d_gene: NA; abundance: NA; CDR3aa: CSVAGEGGYEQYF; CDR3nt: TGCAGCGTTGCGGGGGAGGGGGGATACGAGCAGTACTTC
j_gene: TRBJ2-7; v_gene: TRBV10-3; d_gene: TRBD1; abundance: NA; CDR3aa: CAISERGDRPHEQYF; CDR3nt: TGTGCCATCAGTGAAAGAGGGGACAGGCCCCACGAGCAGTACTTC
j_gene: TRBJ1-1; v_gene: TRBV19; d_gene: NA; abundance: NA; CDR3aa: CASSIPAETEAFF; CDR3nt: TGTGCCAGTAGTATACCGGCGGAGACTGAAGCTTTCTTT